The rows below give T cell receptor beta chains drawn from one sample of a study of a mutant IDH1 vaccine in newly diagnosed glioma. TCRdb's table, derived via immunoSEQ multiplex PCR, lists solely in-frame clones and lacks some. The sample yields about 32,000 clones, roughly 75% seen once. No antigens are known for them. This specimen consisted of PBMCs, obtained from a glioma patient whose treatment included an IDH1 peptide vaccine. These receptors were taken from a middle-aged man with glioma. Some clones in this sample may be carry-over from other donors' samples. Each CDR3 is given with its conserved first and last residue. A D gene is named only where the DNA matches it firmly. Clone size is given for some rows only: seen once, a few or many times, or a class if the clone is expanded.

abundance | j_gene | v_gene | d_gene | CDR3aa | CDR3nt
once | TRBJ2-7 | TRBV2 | TRBD1 | CASSSGQASYEQYF | TGTGCCAGCAGCTCGGGACAGGCTTCCTACGAGCAGTACTTC
. | TRBJ1-1 | TRBV5-4 | . | CASSLIANTEAFF | TGTGCCAGCAGCTTGATAGCGAACACTGAAGCTTTCTTT
. | TRBJ1-6 | TRBV27 | TRBD1 | CASSTQGGNSPLHF | TGTGCCAGCAGTACACAGGGGGGGAATTCACCCCTCCACTTT
. | TRBJ2-2 | TRBV9 | TRBD1 | CASSVIPTGDDPNTGELFF | TGTGCCAGCAGCGTAATTCCCACAGGGGACGATCCGAACACCGGGGAGCTGTTTTTT
once | TRBJ1-2 | TRBV29-1 | . | CSAGGYGYTF | TGCAGCGCTGGCGGCTATGGCTACACCTTC
few | TRBJ2-3 | TRBV5-1 | . | CASSSLDTQYF | TGCGCCAGCAGCTCCCTAGATACGCAGTATTTT
. | TRBJ2-5 | TRBV7-2 | . | CASSFSGAREETQYF | TGTGCCAGCAGCTTCTCCGGGGCCCGTGAGGAGACCCAGTACTTC
medium-sized | TRBJ2-3 | TRBV27 | . | CASNQGSDTQYF | TGTGCCAGCAATCAGGGGTCAGATACGCAGTATTTT
. | TRBJ1-4 | TRBV29-1 | TRBD1 | CSVGSGTGGEKLFF | TGCAGCGTTGGATCCGGGACAGGGGGTGAAAAACTGTTTTTT
. | TRBJ1-2 | TRBV6-5 | TRBD1 | CASSYSEQGARYGYTF | TGTGCCAGCAGTTACTCAGAACAGGGGGCGCGCTATGGCTACACCTTC
. | TRBJ2-1 | TRBV7-9 | TRBD2 | CASSLASGGGNEQFF | TGTGCCAGCAGCTTAGCTAGCGGGGGCGGAAATGAGCAGTTCTTC
. | TRBJ1-6 | TRBV7-9 | . | CASSLGAHPYNSPLHF | TGTGCCAGCAGCTTAGGGGCACATCCCTATAATTCACCCCTCCACTTT
. | TRBJ2-3 | TRBV19 | . | CASSSNGLSTDTQYF | TGTGCCAGTAGCTCCAATGGTCTATCCACAGATACGCAGTATTTT
few | TRBJ1-6 | TRBV5-6 | . | CASSVLDRPVGSPLHF | TGTGCCAGCAGCGTGCTAGACAGACCAGTGGGCTCACCCCTCCACTTT
once | TRBJ1-5 | TRBV30 | TRBD1 | CAWSRGRQPQHF | TGTGCCTGGAGCAGGGGGCGACAGCCCCAGCATTTT
. | TRBJ2-3 | TRBV11-2 | TRBD2 | CASSFGLSAGGGDTQYF | TGTGCCAGCAGCTTTGGCCTCAGTGCGGGGGGCGGAGATACGCAGTATTTT
. | TRBJ1-2 | TRBV2 | . | CASSVSYGYTF | TGTGCCAGCAGTGTCAGCTATGGCTACACCTTC
once | TRBJ2-5 | TRBV14 | . | CASSQGASYLETQYF | TGTGCCAGCAGCCAAGGGGCTAGCTACCTGGAGACCCAGTACTTC
. | TRBJ2-7 | TRBV5-6 | . | CASSEGGLYEQYF | TGTGCCAGCAGCGAGGGGGGGCTCTACGAGCAGTACTTC
few | TRBJ1-4 | TRBV4-2 | TRBD1 | CASSQDWDRTSSTNEKLFF | TGTGCCAGCAGCCAAGATTGGGACAGGACTTCATCAACTAATGAAAAACTGTTTTTT
. | TRBJ1-3 | TRBV19 | . | CASSIPQRGTGNTIYF | TGTGCCAGTAGTATTCCCCAACGGGGAACCGGAAACACCATATATTTT
. | TRBJ1-2 | TRBV20-1 | . | CSARSYGYTF | TGCAGTGCTCGATCGTATGGCTACACCTTC
few | TRBJ1-1 | TRBV11-2 | . | CASSLERRAEAFF | TGTGCCAGCAGCTTAGAAAGGAGGGCTGAAGCTTTCTTT
. | TRBJ2-5 | TRBV11-2 | . | CASSSTGALGTQYF | TGTGCCAGCAGCTCCACGGGGGCGTTAGGGACCCAGTACTTC
. | TRBJ2-2 | TRBV29-1 | . | CSVEMSGNTGELFF | TGCAGCGTTGAGATGTCAGGGAACACCGGGGAGCTGTTTTTT
. | TRBJ1-1 | TRBV30 | . | CAWSDSRRLEAFF | TGTGCCTGGAGTGACAGCAGGCGGCTGGAAGCTTTCTTT
. | TRBJ2-2 | TRBV7-9 | . | CASSLVGAANTGELFF | TGTGCCAGCAGCTTAGTGGGGGCCGCGAACACCGGGGAGCTGTTTTTT
. | TRBJ1-4 | TRBV4-1 | . | CASSRGEGKLFF | TGCGCCAGCAGCCGAGGAGAGGGGAAACTGTTTTTT
. | TRBJ2-5 | TRBV15 | TRBD2 | CATHFGGGYQETQYF | TGTGCCACCCATTTTGGCGGGGGGTACCAAGAGACCCAGTACTTC
. | TRBJ1-2 | TRBV5-5 | . | CASSLGTDYGYTF | TGTGCCAGCAGCTTGGGGACAGACTATGGCTACACCTTC
. | TRBJ1-3 | TRBV7-2 | TRBD1 | CASSAQGDGNTIYF | TGTGCCAGCAGCGCACAGGGGGACGGAAACACCATATATTTT
. | TRBJ2-7 | TRBV4-3 | . | CASSQSADCQGFVLLYEQYF | TGCGCCAGCAGCCAATCCGCGGATTGTCAGGGGTTCGTTCTCCTCTACGAGCAGTACTTC
. | TRBJ2-7 | TRBV4-1 | TRBD1 | CASRIDPGQGAYEQYF | TGCGCCAGCAGAATCGACCCGGGACAGGGGGCTTACGAGCAGTACTTC
. | TRBJ2-4 | TRBV25-1 | . | CASTRDSNIQYF | TGTGCCAGCACAAGGGACTCGAACATTCAGTACTTC
. | TRBJ2-3 | TRBV6-4 | TRBD1 | CASSDVGGNSDTQYF | TGTGCCAGCAGTGACGTAGGGGGCAACTCAGATACGCAGTATTTT
few | TRBJ1-4 | TRBV30 | . | CAWSVESGLNEKLFF | TGTGCCTGGAGTGTAGAGTCAGGGCTTAATGAAAAACTGTTTTTT